The entry below describes one T cell receptor (beta chain). This sample stems from a study of blood T cell repertoires in COVID-19. Study details: The analysed material was cDNA or gDNA that came from T cells, B-cell-depleted T cells, or PBMCs.

This CDR3 has 13 amino acids. V was cut by 4 bases and J by 6 bases, with 12 bases left in between. Germline CDR1 reads SGHTA; CDR2 reads FQGNSA. Original analysis: Estimation of nucleated cell counts relied on the amplification of reference gene primers. The repertoire was sequenced with immunoSEQ multiplex PCR; TCRdb's copy has only in-frame clones and lacks some. From that table come the V and J calls and clone size; the DNA was used to work out D and trimming. The data hold around 150,000 clones, with more than 75% observed a single time. V gene TRBV7-2 combines with J gene TRBJ1-2; no clear D. This sequence was found in a man aged 55 to 69 who had recovered from COVID-19. Material for sequencing was peripheral blood. The CDR3 sequence is CASSSRRTDGYTF. Here the CDR3 DNA reads TGTGCCAGCAGCTCCAGGAGGACTGATGGCTACACCTTC.